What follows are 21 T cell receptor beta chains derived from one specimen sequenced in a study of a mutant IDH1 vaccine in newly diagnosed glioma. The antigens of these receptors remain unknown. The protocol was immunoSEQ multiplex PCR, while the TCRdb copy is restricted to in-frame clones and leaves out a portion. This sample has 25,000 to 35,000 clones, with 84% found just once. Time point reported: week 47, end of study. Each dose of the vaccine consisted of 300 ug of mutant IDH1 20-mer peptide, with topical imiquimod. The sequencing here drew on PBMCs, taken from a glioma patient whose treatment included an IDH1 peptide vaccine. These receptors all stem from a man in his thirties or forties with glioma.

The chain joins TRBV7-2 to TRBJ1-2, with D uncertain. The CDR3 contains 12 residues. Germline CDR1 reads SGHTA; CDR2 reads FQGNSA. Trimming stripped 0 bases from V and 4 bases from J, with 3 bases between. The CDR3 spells CASSLARYGYTF. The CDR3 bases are TGTGCCAGCAGCTTAGCCCGCTATGGCTACACCTTC.

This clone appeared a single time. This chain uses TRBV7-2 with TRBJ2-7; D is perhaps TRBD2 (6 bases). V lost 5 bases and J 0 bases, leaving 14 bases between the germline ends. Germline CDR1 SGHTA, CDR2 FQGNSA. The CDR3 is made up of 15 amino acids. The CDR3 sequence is CASSHRFGGSYEQYF. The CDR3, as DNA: TGTGCCAGCAGCCACCGTTTCGGGGGCTCCTACGAGCAGTACTTC.

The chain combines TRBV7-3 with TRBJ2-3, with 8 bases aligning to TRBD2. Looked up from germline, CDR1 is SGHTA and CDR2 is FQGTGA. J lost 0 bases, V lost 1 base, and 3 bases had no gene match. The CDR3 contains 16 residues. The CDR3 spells CASSLNGGGSTDTQYF. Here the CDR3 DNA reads TGTGCCAGCAGCTTAAATGGCGGGGGGAGCACAGATACGCAGTATTTT. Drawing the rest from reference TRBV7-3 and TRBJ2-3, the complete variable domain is GAGVSQTPSNKVTEKGKYVELRCDPISGHTALYWYRQSLGQGPEFLIYFQGTGAADDSGLPNDRFFAVRPEGSVSTLKIQRTERGDSAVYLCASSLNGGGSTDTQYFGPGTRLTVL.

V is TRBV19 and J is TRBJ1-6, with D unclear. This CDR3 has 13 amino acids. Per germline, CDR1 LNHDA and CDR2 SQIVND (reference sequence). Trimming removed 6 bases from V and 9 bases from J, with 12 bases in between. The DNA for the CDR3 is TGTGCCAGTAGCCCTAAGGGAGGTTCACCCCTCCACTTT. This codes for CASSPKGGSPLHF.

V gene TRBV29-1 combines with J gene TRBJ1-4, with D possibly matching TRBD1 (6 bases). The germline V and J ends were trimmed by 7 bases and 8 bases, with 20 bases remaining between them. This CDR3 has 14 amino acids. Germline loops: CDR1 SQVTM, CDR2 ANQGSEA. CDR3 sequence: CSAREGRGGEKLFF. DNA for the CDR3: TGCAGCGCTCGAGAGGGCAGGGGTGGCGAAAAACTGTTTTTT.

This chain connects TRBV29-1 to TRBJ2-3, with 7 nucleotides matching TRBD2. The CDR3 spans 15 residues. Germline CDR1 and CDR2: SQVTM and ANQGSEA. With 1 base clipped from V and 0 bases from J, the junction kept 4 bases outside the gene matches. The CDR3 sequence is CSVEGEGVSTDTQYF. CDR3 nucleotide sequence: TGCAGCGTTGAAGGGGAGGGAGTGAGCACAGATACGCAGTATTTT.

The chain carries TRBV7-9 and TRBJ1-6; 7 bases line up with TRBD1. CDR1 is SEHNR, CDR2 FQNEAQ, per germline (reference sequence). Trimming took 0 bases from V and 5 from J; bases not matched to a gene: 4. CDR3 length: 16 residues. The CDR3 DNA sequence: TGTGCCAGCAGCTTAGCCACAGGGGTCGATAATTCACCCCTCCACTTT. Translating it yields CASSLATGVDNSPLHF.

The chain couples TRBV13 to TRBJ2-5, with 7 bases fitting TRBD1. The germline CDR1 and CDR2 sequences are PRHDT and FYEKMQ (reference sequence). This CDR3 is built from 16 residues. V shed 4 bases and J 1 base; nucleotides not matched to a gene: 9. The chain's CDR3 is CASSSPTTGLQETQYF. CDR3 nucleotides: TGTGCCAGCAGCTCCCCAACGACAGGGCTCCAAGAGACCCAGTACTTC.

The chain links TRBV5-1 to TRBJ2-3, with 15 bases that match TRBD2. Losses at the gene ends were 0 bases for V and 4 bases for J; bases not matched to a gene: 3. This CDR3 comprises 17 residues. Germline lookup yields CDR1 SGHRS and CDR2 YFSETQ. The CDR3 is CASSLAGLAGGADTQYF. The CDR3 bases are TGCGCCAGCAGCTTGGCCGGACTAGCGGGGGGGGCAGATACGCAGTATTTT.

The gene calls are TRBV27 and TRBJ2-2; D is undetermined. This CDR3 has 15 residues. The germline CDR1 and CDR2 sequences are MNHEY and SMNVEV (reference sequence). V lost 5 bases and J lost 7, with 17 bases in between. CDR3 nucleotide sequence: TGTGCCAGCAGTCCCCCGGATAGGGATAGCGGGGAGCTGTTTTTT. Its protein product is CASSPPDRDSGELFF.

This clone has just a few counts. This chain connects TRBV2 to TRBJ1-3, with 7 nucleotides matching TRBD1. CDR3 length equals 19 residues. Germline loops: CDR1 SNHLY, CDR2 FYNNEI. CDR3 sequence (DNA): TGTGCGAAGGGGTCAGGAGACAGGGAATCTTTTGGTTCTCAAAAGAGCATATATTTT. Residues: CAKGSGDRESFGSQKSIYF. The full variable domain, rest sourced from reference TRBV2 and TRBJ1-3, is EPEVTQTPSHQVTQMGQEVILRCVPISNHLYFYWYRQILGQKVEFLVSFYNNEISEKSEIFDDQFSVERPDGSNFTLKIRSTKLEDSAMYFCAKGSGDRESFGSQKSIYFGEGSWLTVV.

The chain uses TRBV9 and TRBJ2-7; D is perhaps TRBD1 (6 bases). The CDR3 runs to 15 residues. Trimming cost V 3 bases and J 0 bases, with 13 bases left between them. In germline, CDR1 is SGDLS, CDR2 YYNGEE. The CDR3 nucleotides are TGTGCCAGCAGCGCGACAGGTGACAGCTCCTACGAGCAGTACTTC. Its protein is CASSATGDSSYEQYF.

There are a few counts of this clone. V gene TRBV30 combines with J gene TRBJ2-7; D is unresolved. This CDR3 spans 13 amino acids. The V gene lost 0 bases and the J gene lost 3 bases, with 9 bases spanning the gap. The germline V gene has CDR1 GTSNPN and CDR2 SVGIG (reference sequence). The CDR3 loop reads CAWSVGSRYEQYF. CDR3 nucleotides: TGTGCCTGGAGTGTAGGCTCCCGCTACGAGCAGTACTTC.

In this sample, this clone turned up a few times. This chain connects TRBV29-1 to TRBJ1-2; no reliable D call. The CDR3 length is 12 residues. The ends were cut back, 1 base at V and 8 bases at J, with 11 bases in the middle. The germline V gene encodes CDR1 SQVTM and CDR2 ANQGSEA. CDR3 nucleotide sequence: TGCAGCGTTGAAGTAGGGCAGGCGGGCTACACCTTC. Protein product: CSVEVGQAGYTF.

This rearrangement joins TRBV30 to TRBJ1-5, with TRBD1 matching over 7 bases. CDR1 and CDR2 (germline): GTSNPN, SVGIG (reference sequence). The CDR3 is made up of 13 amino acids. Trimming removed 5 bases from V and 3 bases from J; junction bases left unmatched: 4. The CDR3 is CAWAGGNNQPQHF. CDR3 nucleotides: TGTGCCTGGGCAGGGGGGAACAATCAGCCCCAGCATTTT.

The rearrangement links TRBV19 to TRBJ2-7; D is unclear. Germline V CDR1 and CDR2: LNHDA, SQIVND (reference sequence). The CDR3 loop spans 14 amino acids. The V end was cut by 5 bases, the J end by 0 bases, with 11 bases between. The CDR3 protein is CASSPVVDSYEQYF. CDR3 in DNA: TGTGCCAGTAGTCCCGTGGTGGACTCCTACGAGCAGTACTTC. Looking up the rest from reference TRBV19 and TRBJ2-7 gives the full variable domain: DGGITQSPKYLFRKEGQNVTLSCEQNLNHDAMYWYRQDPGQGLRLIYYSQIVNDFQKGDIAEGYSVSREKKESFPLTVTSAQKNPTAFYLCASSPVVDSYEQYFGPGTRLTVT.

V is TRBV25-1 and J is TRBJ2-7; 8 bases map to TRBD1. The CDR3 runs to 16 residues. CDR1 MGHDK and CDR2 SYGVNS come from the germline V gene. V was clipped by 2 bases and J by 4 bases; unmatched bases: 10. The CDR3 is CASSEPGGHFEYEQYF. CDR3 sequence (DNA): TGTGCCAGCAGTGAACCAGGGGGCCACTTTGAGTACGAGCAGTACTTC.

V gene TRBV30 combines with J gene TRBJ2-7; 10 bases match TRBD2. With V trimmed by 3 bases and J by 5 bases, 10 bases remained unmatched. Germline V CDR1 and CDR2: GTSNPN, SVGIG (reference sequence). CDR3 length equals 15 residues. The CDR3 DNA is TGTGCCTGGAGCGCTGGACTAGCGGAGGGGCACGAGCAGTACTTC. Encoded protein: CAWSAGLAEGHEQYF.

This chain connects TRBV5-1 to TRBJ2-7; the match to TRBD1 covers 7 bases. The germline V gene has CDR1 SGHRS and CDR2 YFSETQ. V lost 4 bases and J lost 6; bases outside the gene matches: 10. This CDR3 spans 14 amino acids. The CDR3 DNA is TGCGCCAGCAGCCCGGACGTGGGGACAGCCGAGCAGTACTTC. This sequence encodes CASSPDVGTAEQYF.

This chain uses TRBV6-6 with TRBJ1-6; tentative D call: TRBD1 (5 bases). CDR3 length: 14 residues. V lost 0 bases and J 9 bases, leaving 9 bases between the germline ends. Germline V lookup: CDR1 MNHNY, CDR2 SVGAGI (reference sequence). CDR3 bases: TGTGCCAGCAGTTACTCTCCCAGGGCTTCACCCCTCCACTTT. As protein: CASSYSPRASPLHF.

This CDR3 is CASSEGSVGETQYF. In DNA, the CDR3 is TGCGCCAGCAGTGAGGGATCGGTTGGAGAGACCCAGTACTTC. V gene TRBV10-1 combines with J gene TRBJ2-5; D gene unclear. Trimming left V 2 bases short and J 4 bases short, with 11 bases between. Germline loops: CDR1 WNHNN, CDR2 SYGVQD (reference sequence). There are 14 residues in the CDR3.